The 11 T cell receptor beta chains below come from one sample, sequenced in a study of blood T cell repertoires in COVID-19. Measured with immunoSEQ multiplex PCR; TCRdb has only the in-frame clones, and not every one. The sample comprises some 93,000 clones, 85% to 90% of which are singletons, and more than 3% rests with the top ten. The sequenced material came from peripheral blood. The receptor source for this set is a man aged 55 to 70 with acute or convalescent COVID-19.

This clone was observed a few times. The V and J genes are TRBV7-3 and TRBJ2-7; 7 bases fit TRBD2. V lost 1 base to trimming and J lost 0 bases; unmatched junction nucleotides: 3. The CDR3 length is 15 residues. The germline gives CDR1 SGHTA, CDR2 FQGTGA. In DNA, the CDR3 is TGTGCCAGCAGCTTAAACGGGGGGTCCTCCTACGAGCAGTACTTC. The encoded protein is CASSLNGGSSYEQYF.

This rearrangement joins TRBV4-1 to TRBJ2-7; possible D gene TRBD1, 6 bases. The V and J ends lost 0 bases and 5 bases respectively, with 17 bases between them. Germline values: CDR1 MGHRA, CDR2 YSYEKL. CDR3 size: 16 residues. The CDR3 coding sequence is TGCGCCAGCAGCCAAGATTGGGCAGGGGTCTCGAACGAGCAGTACTTC. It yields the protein CASSQDWAGVSNEQYF.

The CDR3 loop reads CASSLDRDQPQHF. In DNA form, the CDR3 reads TGTGCCAGCAGCTTAGACAGGGATCAGCCCCAGCATTTT. This chain uses TRBV7-2 with TRBJ1-5, with D maybe TRBD1 (6 bases). Germline V lookup: CDR1 SGHTA, CDR2 FQGNSA. V was cut by 1 base and J by 5 bases, with 6 bases left in between. The CDR3 is 13 residues long.

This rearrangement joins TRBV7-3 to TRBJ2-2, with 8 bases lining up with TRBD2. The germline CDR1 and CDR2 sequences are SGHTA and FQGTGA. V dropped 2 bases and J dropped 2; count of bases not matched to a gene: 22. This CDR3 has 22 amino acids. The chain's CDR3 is CASSLRQGASGGPLLNTGELFF. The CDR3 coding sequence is TGTGCCAGCAGCTTACGGCAAGGTGCCAGCGGGGGACCCCTATTAAACACCGGGGAGCTGTTTTTT.

As DNA, the CDR3 is TGCGCCAGCGGGAGGGGACCCGGGGAGCTGTTTTTT. Protein sequence: CASGRGPGELFF. The chain uses TRBV4-1 and TRBJ2-2; 7 bases line up with TRBD2. CDR3 length: 12 amino acids. The V segment lost 8 bases and the J segment 6 bases; nucleotides outside the gene matches: 3. Germline CDR1 is MGHRA and CDR2 is YSYEKL.

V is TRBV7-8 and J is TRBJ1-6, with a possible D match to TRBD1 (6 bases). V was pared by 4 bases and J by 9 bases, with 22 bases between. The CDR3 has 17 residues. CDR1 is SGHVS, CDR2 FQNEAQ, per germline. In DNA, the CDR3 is TGTGCCAGCAGCTACCCCATTACGACAGGTCAGGGTTCACCCCTCCACTTT. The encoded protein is CASSYPITTGQGSPLHF.

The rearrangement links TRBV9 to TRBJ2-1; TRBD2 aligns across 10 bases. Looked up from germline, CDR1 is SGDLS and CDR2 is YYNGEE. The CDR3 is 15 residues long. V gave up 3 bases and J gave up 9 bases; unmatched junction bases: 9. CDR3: CASSALAGDGGEQFF. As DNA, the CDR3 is TGTGCCAGCAGCGCCCTAGCGGGAGATGGGGGTGAGCAGTTCTTC.

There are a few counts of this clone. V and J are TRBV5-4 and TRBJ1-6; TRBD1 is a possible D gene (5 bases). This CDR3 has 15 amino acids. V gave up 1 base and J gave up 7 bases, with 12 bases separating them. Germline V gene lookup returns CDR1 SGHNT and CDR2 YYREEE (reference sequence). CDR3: CASSLQGARNSPLHF. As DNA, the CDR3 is TGTGCCAGCAGCTTGCAAGGGGCGAGGAATTCACCCCTCCACTTT.

The CDR3 protein is CASSSTGAPGVVGAFF. In DNA form, the CDR3 reads TGTGCCAGCAGTTCTACCGGAGCCCCAGGGGTAGTAGGAGCTTTCTTT. V usage is TRBV6-2 or TRBV6-3 and J usage is TRBJ1-1; D is perhaps TRBD1 (6 bases). The germline V gene encodes CDR1 MNHEY and CDR2 SVGEGT. Trimming removed 4 bases from V and 10 bases from J, with 25 bases in between. CDR3 length: 16 amino acids.

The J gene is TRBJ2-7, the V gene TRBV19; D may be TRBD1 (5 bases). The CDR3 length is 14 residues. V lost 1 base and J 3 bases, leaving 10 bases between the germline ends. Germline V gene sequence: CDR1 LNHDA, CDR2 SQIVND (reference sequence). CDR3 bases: TGTGCCAGTAGTATAGGTGGACAAGTCTACGAGCAGTACTTC. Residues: CASSIGGQVYEQYF.

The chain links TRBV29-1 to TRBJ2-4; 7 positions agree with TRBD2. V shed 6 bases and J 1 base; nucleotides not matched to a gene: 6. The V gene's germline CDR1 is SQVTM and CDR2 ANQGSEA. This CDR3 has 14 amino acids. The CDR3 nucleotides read TGCAGCGTCGCAAGGGAGGGCGCCAAAAACATTCAGTACTTC. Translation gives CSVAREGAKNIQYF.